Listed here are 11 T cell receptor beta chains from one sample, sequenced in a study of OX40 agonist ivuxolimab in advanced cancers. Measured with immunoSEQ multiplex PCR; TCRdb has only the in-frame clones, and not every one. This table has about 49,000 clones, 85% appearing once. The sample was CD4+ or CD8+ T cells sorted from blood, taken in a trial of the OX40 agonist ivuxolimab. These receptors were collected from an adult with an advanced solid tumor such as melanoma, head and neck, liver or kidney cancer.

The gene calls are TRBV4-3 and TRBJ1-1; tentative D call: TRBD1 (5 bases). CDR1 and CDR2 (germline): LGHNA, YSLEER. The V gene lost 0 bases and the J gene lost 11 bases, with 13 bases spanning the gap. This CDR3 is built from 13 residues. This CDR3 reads CASSQDMEGLAFF. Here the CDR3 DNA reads TGCGCCAGCAGCCAAGATATGGAGGGGTTGGCTTTCTTT.

CDR3 in amino acids: CASSKIEQYV. CDR3 nucleotide sequence: TGTGCCAGCAGCAAAATCGAGCAGTACGTC. The chain is built from TRBV21-1 and TRBJ2-7. TRBV21-1 is a known pseudogene. The CDR3 runs 10 residues.

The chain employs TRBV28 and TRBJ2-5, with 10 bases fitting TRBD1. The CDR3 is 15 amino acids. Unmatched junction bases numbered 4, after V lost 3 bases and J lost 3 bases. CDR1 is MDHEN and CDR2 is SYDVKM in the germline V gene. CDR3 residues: CASSFDRGRKETQYF. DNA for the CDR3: TGTGCCAGCAGTTTTGACAGGGGGCGGAAAGAGACCCAGTACTTC.

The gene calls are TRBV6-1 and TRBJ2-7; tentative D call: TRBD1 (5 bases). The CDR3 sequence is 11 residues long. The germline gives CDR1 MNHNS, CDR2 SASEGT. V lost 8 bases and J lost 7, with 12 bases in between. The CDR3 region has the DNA TGTGCCAGCTATTACGCAGGGGAGCAGTACGTC. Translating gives CASYYAGEQYV.

The DNA for the CDR3 is TGTGCCAGCAGTTCCTCGACCACGGGGCACTATGGCTACACCTTC. Its translation: CASSSSTTGHYGYTF. J is TRBJ1-2 and V is TRBV28; D may be TRBD1 (5 bases). CDR1 MDHEN and CDR2 SYDVKM come from the germline V gene. This CDR3 region has 15 residues. V was clipped by 4 bases and J by 3 bases, with 15 bases between them.

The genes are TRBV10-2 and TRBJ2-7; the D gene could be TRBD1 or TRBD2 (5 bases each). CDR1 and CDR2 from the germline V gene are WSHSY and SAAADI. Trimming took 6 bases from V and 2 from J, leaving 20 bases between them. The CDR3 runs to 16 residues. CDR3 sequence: CASRGLIGDPTYEQYV. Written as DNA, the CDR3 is TGCGCCAGCAGGGGCCTGATCGGGGACCCCACCTACGAGCAGTACGTC.

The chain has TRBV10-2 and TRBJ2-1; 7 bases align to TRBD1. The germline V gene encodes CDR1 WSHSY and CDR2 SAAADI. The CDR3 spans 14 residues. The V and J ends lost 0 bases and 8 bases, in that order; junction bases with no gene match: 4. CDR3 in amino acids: CASSESRGRHEQFF. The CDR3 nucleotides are TGCGCCAGCAGTGAGTCGAGGGGGCGCCATGAGCAGTTCTTC.

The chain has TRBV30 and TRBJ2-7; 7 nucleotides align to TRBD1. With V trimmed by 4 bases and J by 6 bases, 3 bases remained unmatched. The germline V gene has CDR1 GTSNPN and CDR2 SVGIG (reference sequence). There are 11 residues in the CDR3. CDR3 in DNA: TGTGCCTGGACCACAGGGGCCGAGCAGTACTTC. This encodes CAWTTGAEQYF. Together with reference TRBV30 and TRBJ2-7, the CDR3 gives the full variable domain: SQTIHQWPATLVQPVGSPLSLECTVEGTSNPNLYWYRQAAGRGLQLLFYSVGIGQISSEVPQNLSASRPQDRQFILSSKKLLLSDSGFYLCAWTTGAEQYFGPGTRLTVT.

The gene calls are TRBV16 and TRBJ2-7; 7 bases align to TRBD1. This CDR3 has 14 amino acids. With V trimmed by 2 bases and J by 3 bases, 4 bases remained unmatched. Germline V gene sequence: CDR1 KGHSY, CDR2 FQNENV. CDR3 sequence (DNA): TGTGCCAGCAGCCAAAGACAGGGAAACTACGAGCAGTACTTC. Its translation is CASSQRQGNYEQYF.

CDR3 residues: CASSYLGSDEETQYF. The CDR3 coding sequence is TGTGCCAGCAGTTACTTAGGAAGTGACGAGGAGACCCAGTACTTC. The chain is built from TRBV6-5 and TRBJ2-5, with D hard to call. Germline assignment: CDR1 MNHEY and CDR2 SVGAGI. The CDR3 is 15 amino acids. V lost 1 base to trimming and J lost 5 bases, with 14 bases between them.

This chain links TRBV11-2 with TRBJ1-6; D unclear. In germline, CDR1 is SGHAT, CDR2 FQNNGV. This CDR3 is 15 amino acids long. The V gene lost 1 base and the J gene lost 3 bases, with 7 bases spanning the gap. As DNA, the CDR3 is TGTGCCAGCAGCTTAGGAACGGGCTATAATTCACCCCTCCACTTT. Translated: CASSLGTGYNSPLHF.